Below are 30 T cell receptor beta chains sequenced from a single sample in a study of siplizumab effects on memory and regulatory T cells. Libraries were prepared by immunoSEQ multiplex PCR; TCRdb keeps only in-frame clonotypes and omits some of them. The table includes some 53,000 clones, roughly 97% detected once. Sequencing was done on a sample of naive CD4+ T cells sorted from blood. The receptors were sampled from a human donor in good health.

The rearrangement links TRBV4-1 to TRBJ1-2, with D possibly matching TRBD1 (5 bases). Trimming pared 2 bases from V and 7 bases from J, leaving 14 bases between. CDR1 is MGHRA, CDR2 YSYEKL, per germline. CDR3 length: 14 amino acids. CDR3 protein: CASSQQGRVSGYTF. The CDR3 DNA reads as TGCGCCAGCAGCCAACAGGGTAGGGTTAGTGGCTACACCTTC.

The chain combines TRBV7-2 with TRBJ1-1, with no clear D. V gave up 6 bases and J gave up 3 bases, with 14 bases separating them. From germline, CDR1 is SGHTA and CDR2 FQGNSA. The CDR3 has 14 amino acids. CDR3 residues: CASSPGPGYTEAFF. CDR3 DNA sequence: TGTGCCAGCAGTCCGGGCCCGGGGTACACTGAAGCTTTCTTT.

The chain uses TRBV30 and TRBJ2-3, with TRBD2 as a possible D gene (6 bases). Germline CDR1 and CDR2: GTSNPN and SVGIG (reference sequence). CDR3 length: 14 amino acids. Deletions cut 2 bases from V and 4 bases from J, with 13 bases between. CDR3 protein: CAWSRGRDSDTQYF. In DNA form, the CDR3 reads TGTGCCTGGAGTAGGGGCAGGGACTCAGATACGCAGTATTTT. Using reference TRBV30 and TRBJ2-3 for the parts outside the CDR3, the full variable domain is SQTIHQWPATLVQPVGSPLSLECTVEGTSNPNLYWYRQAAGRGLQLLFYSVGIGQISSEVPQNLSASRPQDRQFILSSKKLLLSDSGFYLCAWSRGRDSDTQYFGPGTRLTVL.

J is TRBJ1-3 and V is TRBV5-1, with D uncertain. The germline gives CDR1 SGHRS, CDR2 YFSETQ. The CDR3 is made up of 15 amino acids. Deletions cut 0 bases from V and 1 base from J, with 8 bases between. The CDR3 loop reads CASSLGSISGNTIYF. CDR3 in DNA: TGCGCCAGCAGCTTGGGGTCGATATCTGGAAACACCATATATTTT.

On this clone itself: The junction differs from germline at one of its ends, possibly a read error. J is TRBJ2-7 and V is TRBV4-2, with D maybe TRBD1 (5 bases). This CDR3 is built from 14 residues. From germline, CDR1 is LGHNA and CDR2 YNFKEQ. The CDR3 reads CASSQDRQTYGQYF. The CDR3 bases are TGTGCCAGCAGCCAAGATCGACAGACCTACGGGCAGTACTTC.

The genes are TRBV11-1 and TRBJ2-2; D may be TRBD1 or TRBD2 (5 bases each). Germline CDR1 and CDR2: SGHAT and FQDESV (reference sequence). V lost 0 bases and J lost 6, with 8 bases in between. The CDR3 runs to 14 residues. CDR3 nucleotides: TGTGCCAGCAGCTTAGCCGGGACCTCCGGGGAGCTGTTTTTT. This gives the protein CASSLAGTSGELFF.

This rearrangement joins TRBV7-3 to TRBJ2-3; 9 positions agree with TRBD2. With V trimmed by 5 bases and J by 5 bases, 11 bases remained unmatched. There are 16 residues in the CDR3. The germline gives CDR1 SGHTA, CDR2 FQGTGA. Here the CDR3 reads CASSPKVSGGRDTQYF. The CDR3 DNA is TGTGCCAGCAGCCCAAAAGTTAGCGGGGGTAGAGATACGCAGTATTTT.

In DNA form, the CDR3 reads TGCGCCAGCAGCTTTCAGGAGGGAACCACCGGGGAGCTGTTTTTT. This encodes CASSFQEGTTGELFF. The rearrangement joins TRBV5-1 to TRBJ2-2; weak D call: TRBD2 (6 bases). CDR3 size: 15 residues. V gave up 2 bases and J gave up 4 bases, with 12 bases separating them. Germline V lookup: CDR1 SGHRS, CDR2 YFSETQ.

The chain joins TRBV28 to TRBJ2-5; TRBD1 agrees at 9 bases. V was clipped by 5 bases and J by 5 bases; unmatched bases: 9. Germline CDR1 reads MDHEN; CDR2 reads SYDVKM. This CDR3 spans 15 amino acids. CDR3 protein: CASSEPTGGEETQYF. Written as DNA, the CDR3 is TGTGCCAGCAGTGAACCGACAGGGGGGGAGGAGACCCAGTACTTC.

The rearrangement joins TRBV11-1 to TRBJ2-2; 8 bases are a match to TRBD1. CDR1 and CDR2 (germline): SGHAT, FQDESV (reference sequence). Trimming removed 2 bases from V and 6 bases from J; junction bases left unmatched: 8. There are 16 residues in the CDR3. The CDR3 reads CASSLTPDRASGELFF. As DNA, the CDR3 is TGTGCCAGCAGCTTAACCCCGGACAGGGCGTCCGGGGAGCTGTTTTTT.

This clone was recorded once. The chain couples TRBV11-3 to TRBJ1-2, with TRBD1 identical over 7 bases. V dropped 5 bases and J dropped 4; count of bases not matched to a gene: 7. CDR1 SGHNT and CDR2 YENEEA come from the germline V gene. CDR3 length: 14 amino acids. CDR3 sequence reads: CASSTHRDSYGYTF. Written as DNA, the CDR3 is TGTGCCAGCAGCACACACCGGGACAGCTATGGCTACACCTTC.

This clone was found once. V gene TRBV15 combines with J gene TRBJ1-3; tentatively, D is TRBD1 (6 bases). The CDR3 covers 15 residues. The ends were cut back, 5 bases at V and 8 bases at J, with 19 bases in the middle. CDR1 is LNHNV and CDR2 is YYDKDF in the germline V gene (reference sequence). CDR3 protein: CATSGGGVEGYTIYF. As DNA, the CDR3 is TGTGCCACCAGCGGAGGGGGTGTTGAAGGTTACACCATATATTTT.

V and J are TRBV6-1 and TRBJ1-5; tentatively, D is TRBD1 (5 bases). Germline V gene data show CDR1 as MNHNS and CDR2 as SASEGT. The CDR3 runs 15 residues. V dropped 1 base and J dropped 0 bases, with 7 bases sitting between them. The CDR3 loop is CASSEGGASNQPQHF. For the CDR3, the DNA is TGTGCCAGCAGTGAAGGCGGGGCTAGCAATCAGCCCCAGCATTTT.

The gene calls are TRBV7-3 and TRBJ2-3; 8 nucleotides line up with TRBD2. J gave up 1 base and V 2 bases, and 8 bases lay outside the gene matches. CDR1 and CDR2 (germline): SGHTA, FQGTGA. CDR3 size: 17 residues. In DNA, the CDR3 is TGTGCCAGCAGCTTAGCCCCTAGCGGGTCAGGCACAGATACGCAGTATTTT. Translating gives CASSLAPSGSGTDTQYF.

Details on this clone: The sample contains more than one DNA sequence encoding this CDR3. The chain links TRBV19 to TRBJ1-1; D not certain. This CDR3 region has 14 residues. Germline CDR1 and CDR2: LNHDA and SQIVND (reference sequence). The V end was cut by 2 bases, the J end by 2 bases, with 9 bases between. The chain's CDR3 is CASSIRQSNTEAFF. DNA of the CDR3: TGTGCCAGTAGTATACGGCAGTCCAACACTGAAGCTTTCTTT.

CDR3 DNA: TGTGCCAGCAGTTACTCAGGTCGGTCACGTGGCTACACCTTC. Protein sequence: CASSYSGRSRGYTF. The chain couples TRBV6-5 to TRBJ1-2; no clear D. CDR1 is MNHEY and CDR2 is SVGAGI in the germline V gene. Between the trimmed V and J ends, which lost 0 bases and 7 bases, there was a span of 12 bases. The CDR3 sequence is 14 residues long.

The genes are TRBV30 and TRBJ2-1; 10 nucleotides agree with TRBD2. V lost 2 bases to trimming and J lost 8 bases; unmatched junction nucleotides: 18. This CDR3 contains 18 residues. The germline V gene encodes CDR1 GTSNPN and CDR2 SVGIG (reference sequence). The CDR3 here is CAWSYPPRASGSNYEQFF. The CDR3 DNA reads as TGTGCCTGGAGTTATCCCCCTCGCGCTAGCGGGAGTAATTATGAGCAGTTCTTC.

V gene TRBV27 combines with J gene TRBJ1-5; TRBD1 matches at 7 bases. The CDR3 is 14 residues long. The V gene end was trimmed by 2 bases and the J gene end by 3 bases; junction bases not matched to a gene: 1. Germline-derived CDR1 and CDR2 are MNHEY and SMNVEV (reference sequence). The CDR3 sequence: CASSLGQVNQPQHF. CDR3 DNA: TGTGCCAGCAGTTTAGGACAGGTCAATCAGCCCCAGCATTTT.

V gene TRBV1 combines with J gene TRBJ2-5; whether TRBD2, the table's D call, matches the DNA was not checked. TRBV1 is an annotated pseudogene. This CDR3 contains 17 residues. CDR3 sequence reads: CTSSQDLAGPTQETQYF. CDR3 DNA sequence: TGCACCAGCAGCCAAGATTTGGCGGGCCCCACTCAAGAGACCCAGTACTTC.

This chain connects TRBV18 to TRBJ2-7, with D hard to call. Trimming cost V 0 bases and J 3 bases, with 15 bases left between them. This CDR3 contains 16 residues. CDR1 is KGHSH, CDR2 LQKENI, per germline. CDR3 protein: CASSPPGGQFLYEQYF. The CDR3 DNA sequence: TGTGCCAGCTCACCACCGGGTGGTCAGTTCCTCTACGAGCAGTACTTC. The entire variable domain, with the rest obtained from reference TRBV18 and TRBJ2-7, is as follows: NAGVMQNPRHLVRRRGQEARLRCSPMKGHSHVYWYRQLPEEGLKFMVYLQKENIIDESGMPKERFSAEFPKEGPSILRIQQVVRGDSAAYFCASSPPGGQFLYEQYFGPGTRLTVT.

The CDR3 nucleotides read TGTGCCAGCAGTTTCAACAGCCCTAACTATGGCTACACCTTC. Its translation: CASSFNSPNYGYTF. This chain uses TRBV27 with TRBJ1-2; no firm D call. CDR1 and CDR2 from the germline V gene are MNHEY and SMNVEV (reference sequence). The CDR3 is made up of 14 amino acids. V was clipped by 3 bases and J by 0 bases, with 8 bases between them.

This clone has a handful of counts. The DNA for the CDR3 is TGTGCCAGCAGTCCTGCTCCGGGGAACAATCAGCCCCAGCATTTT. The encoded protein is CASSPAPGNNQPQHF. This chain uses TRBV6-5 with TRBJ1-5, with D uncertain. V was trimmed by 5 bases and J by 3 bases, leaving 14 bases between them. CDR1 is MNHEY and CDR2 is SVGAGI in the germline V gene. There are 15 residues in the CDR3.

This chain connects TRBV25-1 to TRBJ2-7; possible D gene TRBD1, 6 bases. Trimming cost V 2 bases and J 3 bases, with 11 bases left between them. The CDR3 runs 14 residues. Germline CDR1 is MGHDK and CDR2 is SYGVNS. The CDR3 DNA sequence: TGTGCCAGCAGTGAACAGGGGAATGACTACGAGCAGTACTTC. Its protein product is CASSEQGNDYEQYF.

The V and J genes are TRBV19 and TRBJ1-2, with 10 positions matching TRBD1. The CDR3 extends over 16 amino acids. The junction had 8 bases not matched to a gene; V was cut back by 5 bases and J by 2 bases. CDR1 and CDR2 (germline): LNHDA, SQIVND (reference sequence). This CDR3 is CASSQAGTGANYGYTF. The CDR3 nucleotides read TGTGCCAGTAGTCAAGCGGGGACAGGGGCGAACTATGGCTACACCTTC.

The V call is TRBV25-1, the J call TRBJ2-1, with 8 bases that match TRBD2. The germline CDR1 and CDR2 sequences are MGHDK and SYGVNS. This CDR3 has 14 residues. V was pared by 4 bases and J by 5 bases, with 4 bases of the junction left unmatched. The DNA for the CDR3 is TGTGCCAGCAGTGGAAAAGCGGGAGACAATGAGCAGTTCTTC. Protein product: CASSGKAGDNEQFF.

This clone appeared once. The CDR3 sequence is CASTSRGRGAFF. CDR3 DNA sequence: TGTGCCAGCACCTCCCGGGGGAGAGGAGCTTTCTTT. This rearrangement joins TRBV6-6 to TRBJ1-1; D might be TRBD1 (5 bases). Germline-derived CDR1 and CDR2 are MNHNY and SVGAGI (reference sequence). The CDR3 covers 12 residues. The V end was cut by 7 bases, the J end by 10 bases, with 16 bases between.

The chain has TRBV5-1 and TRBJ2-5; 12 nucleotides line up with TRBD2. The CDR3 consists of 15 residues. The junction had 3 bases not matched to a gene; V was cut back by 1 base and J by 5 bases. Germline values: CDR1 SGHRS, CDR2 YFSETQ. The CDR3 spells CASSLRLAGVETQYF. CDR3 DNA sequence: TGCGCCAGCAGCTTGAGACTAGCGGGAGTGGAGACCCAGTACTTC.

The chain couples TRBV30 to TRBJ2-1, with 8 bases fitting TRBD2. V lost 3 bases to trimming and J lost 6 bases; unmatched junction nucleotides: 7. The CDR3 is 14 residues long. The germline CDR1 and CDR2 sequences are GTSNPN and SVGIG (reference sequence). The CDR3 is CAWRNGRARNEQFF. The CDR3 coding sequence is TGTGCCTGGAGGAACGGGAGGGCTCGCAATGAGCAGTTCTTC.

The CDR3 reads CASSQTRQGLYYGYTF. The CDR3 DNA sequence: TGTGCCAGTAGTCAGACGAGGCAGGGACTTTACTATGGCTACACCTTC. The chain carries TRBV19 and TRBJ1-2, with D tentatively TRBD1 (5 bases). V was cut by 5 bases and J by 3 bases, with 19 bases left in between. This CDR3 comprises 16 residues. Germline V gives CDR1 LNHDA, CDR2 SQIVND (reference sequence). The full variable domain, with the rest looked up from reference TRBV19 and TRBJ1-2, is DGGITQSPKYLFRKEGQNVTLSCEQNLNHDAMYWYRQDPGQGLRLIYYSQIVNDFQKGDIAEGYSVSREKKESFPLTVTSAQKNPTAFYLCASSQTRQGLYYGYTFGSGTRLTVV.

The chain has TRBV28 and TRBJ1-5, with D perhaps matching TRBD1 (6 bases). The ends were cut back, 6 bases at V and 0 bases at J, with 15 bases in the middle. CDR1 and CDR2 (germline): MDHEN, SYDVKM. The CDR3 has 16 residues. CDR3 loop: CASSPGQPHSNQPQHF. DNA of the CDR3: TGTGCCAGCAGCCCCGGACAGCCCCATAGCAATCAGCCCCAGCATTTT.